A selection of T cell receptor beta chains follows, all from one sample in a study of CD8+CD57+ T cells in acquired aplastic anemia. Via MiXCR, TCRdb re-called the reads, giving one row per CDR3 protein. Altogether 450,000 to 600,000 distinct CDR3 sequences are present, under 40% being singletons, with the ten largest covering roughly 0.89%. Specimen: sorted CD4+, CD8+, or CD8+CD57+ T cells (not recorded which) from PBMCs. The receptor source for this set is a human donor with aplastic anemia. Each CDR3 is given with its conserved first and last residue. D genes are given only for firm matches. Clone size is given for some rows only: seen once, a few or many times, or a class if the clone is expanded.

j_call v_call d_call clone_size cdr3_aa cdr3_nt
TRBJ2-2 TRBV7-8 - - CASSLVEGRELFF TGTGCCAGCAGCTTAGTCGAGGGCAGGGAGCTGTTTTTT
TRBJ2-1 TRBV4-3 - - CASSLQEVHNEQFF TGCGCCAGCAGCCTCCAGGAGGTCCACAATGAGCAGTTCTTC
TRBJ2-1 TRBV7-9 TRBD1 - CASSTGDSNEQFF TGTGCCAGCAGCACAGGGGACAGCAATGAGCAGTTCTTC
TRBJ2-5 TRBV11-1 - few CASSPGSLVRETQYF TGTGCCAGCAGCCCCGGGTCCCTAGTCCGTGAGACCCAGTACTTC
TRBJ1-1 TRBV2 - many CASSEEIGDGRNTEAFF TGTGCCAGCAGTGAAGAAATCGGAGACGGGAGGAACACTGAAGCTTTCTTT
TRBJ2-1 TRBV11-2 TRBD2 - CASSFRALASSYNEQFF TGTGCCAGCAGCTTCCGCGCACTAGCGTCCTCCTACAATGAGCAGTTCTTC
TRBJ2-5 TRBV12-3/TRBV12-4 - - CASSFTGPAAQYF TGTGCCAGCAGTTTTACGGGGCCAGCGGCCCAGTACTTC
TRBJ2-7 TRBV10-2 TRBD1 - CASNPTGASYEQYF TGTGCCAGCAACCCGACAGGGGCATCCTACGAGCAGTACTTC
TRBJ1-3 TRBV2 - few CASSRDSFSGNTIYF TGTGCCAGCAGTCGGGACTCCTTCTCTGGAAACACCATATATTTT
TRBJ1-1 TRBV25-1 - - CASSYRQGTEAFF TGTGCCAGCAGTTATCGGCAGGGCACTGAAGCTTTCTTT
TRBJ1-2 TRBV2 TRBD1 - CASSDPGTGNYGYTF TGTGCCAGCAGCGACCCCGGGACAGGGAACTATGGCTACACCTTC
TRBJ1-2 TRBV2 - few CASSELGTTYGYTF TGTGCCAGCTCAGAACTGGGGACAACCTATGGCTACACCTTC
TRBJ2-7 TRBV3-1 TRBD2 - CASSLGSGNSYEQYF TGTGCCAGCAGTCTTGGAAGCGGGAATAGCTACGAGCAGTACTTC
TRBJ1-5 TRBV10-3 TRBD1 many CAISGTGGGQPQHF TGTGCCATCAGCGGGACAGGGGGAGGGCAGCCCCAGCATTTT
TRBJ1-6 TRBV7-2 - many CASSPGTYNSPLHF TGTGCCAGCAGTCCAGGAACCTATAATTCACCCCTCCACTTT
TRBJ1-2 TRBV6-5 - - CASSYPTDGYTF TGTGCCAGCAGTTACCCGACGGATGGCTACACCTTC
TRBJ2-3 TRBV20-1 TRBD2 many CSARSGGAYGTQYF TGCAGTGCTAGGAGCGGGGGGGCGTATGGTACGCAGTATTTT
TRBJ1-1 TRBV6-5 - - CASSYIGSTEAFF TGTGCCAGCAGTTACATAGGGAGTACTGAAGCTTTCTTT
TRBJ2-7 TRBV29-1 TRBD1 many CSVEDLGTGYEQYF TGCAGCGTTGAAGATCTAGGGACAGGATACGAGCAGTACTTC
TRBJ1-1 TRBV19 - many CASSIVRDTEAFF TGTGCCAGTAGTATTGTCAGGGACACTGAAGCTTTCTTT
TRBJ1-1 TRBV29-1 - - CSSRGPTPNTEAFF TGCAGCTCCAGGGGCCCTACGCCGAACACTGAAGCTTTCTTT
TRBJ1-1 TRBV14 TRBD1 - CTSRGTGVDTEAFF TGTACCAGCAGGGGGACAGGAGTGGACACTGAAGCTTTCTTT
TRBJ1-6 TRBV6-1 - few CASSPRWNAANSPLHF TGTGCCAGCAGCCCCCGGTGGAACGCCGCTAATTCACCCCTCCACTTT
TRBJ1-3 TRBV9 - few CASSLRTNKGNTIYF TGTGCCAGCAGCCTCAGGACAAATAAGGGAAACACCATATATTTT
TRBJ2-7 TRBV10-1 - many CASMGSSYEQYF TGCGCCAGCATGGGCAGCTCCTACGAGCAGTACTTC
TRBJ2-3 TRBV20-1 - - CSASAFTSDTQYF TGCAGTGCCTCGGCCTTCACCTCGGATACGCAGTATTTT
TRBJ2-1 TRBV20-1 - - CSASPNLGYNEQFF TGCAGTGCTAGTCCTAACTTGGGGTACAATGAGCAGTTCTTC
TRBJ1-2 TRBV7-6 TRBD1 - CASSSGTGGSYGYTF TGTGCCAGCAGCTCAGGGACAGGGGGCTCATATGGCTACACCTTC
TRBJ2-3 TRBV19 - many CASSGDGLYDTQYF TGTGCCAGTAGTGGGGACGGCCTTTACGATACGCAGTATTTT
TRBJ1-2 TRBV29-1 TRBD1 - CSLDSGTGKTYGYTF TGCAGCTTGGATTCCGGGACAGGGAAGACCTATGGCTACACCTTC
TRBJ2-7 TRBV20-1 - - CSAQGPDIYEQYF TGCAGTGCGCAGGGACCCGACATCTACGAGCAGTACTTC
TRBJ1-1 TRBV20-1 TRBD1 few CSADWTGQNTEAFF TGCAGTGCCGACTGGACAGGCCAGAACACTGAAGCTTTCTTT
TRBJ1-1 TRBV6-5 - few CASSYQEDWGGTEAFF TGTGCCAGCAGTTACCAGGAGGATTGGGGAGGAACTGAAGCTTTCTTT
TRBJ1-3 TRBV7-2 - many CASSLSGNTIYF TGTGCCAGCAGCCTCTCTGGAAACACCATATATTTT
TRBJ2-7 TRBV28 - - CASSWVGYEQYF TGTGCCAGCAGTTGGGTGGGCTACGAGCAGTACTTC
TRBJ2-6 TRBV12-3/TRBV12-4 - - CASSFYSSGANVLTF TGTGCCAGCAGTTTTTATTCCTCTGGGGCCAACGTCCTGACTTTC
TRBJ2-7 TRBV7-2 - - CASSLRDSPLEQYF TGTGCCAGCAGCCTCCGGGACTCCCCTTTGGAGCAGTACTTC
TRBJ2-5 TRBV4-1 - - CASSQGYANTQETQYF TGCGCCAGCAGCCAAGGCTACGCGAATACCCAAGAGACCCAGTACTTC
TRBJ1-2 TRBV6-1 - - CASKRQQDGYTF TGTGCCAGCAAGCGACAGCAAGATGGCTACACCTTC
TRBJ1-1 TRBV19 TRBD1 many CASSTGGFMNTEAFF TGTGCCAGTAGTACAGGGGGATTCATGAACACTGAAGCTTTCTTT
TRBJ1-6 TRBV11-3 - few CASSLRRVADSPLHF TGTGCCAGCAGCTTACGCAGGGTAGCTGATTCACCCCTCCACTTT
TRBJ1-2 TRBV5-8 - many CASSLALGTRLGTF TGTGCCAGCAGCTTGGCCCTTGGGACGAGGCTCGGCACCTTC
TRBJ2-5 TRBV2 - many CASSGMRTEQETQYF TGTGCCAGCAGCGGCATGAGGACAGAGCAAGAGACCCAGTACTTC
TRBJ2-7 TRBV3-1 - many CASSQANSRAYEQYF TGTGCCAGCAGCCAAGCTAATTCCAGGGCCTACGAGCAGTACTTC
TRBJ2-7 TRBV11-2 - few CASSVTVTATTSYEQYF TGTGCCAGCAGCGTGACGGTCACAGCAACAACCTCCTACGAGCAGTACTTC
TRBJ1-6 TRBV7-9 - many CASSLDQGGSPLHF TGTGCCAGCAGCTTAGACCAGGGTGGATCACCCCTCCACTTT
TRBJ2-2 TRBV20-1 - - CGTPANTGELFF TGCGGTACACCCGCGAACACCGGGGAGCTGTTTTTT
TRBJ1-6 TRBV2 - few CASILNQGGNSPLHF TGTGCCAGCATCCTCAATCAAGGTGGTAATTCACCCCTCCACTTT
TRBJ2-7 TRBV15 - - CATTRDQTYEQYF TGTGCCACCACACGGGACCAAACCTACGAGCAGTACTTC
TRBJ1-2 TRBV6-5 - - CASSYSILGGYTF TGTGCCAGCAGTTACTCGATCTTGGGGGGCTACACCTTC
TRBJ1-5 TRBV19 TRBD1 - CASSMRTGGVQPQHF TGTGCCAGTAGTATGAGGACAGGGGGCGTTCAGCCCCAGCATTTT
TRBJ1-2 TRBV10-3 TRBD1 - CAISADRDGNTF TGTGCCATCAGTGCGGACAGGGATGGAAACACCTTC
TRBJ2-3 TRBV11-2 - - CASSSPVGRTDTQYF TGTGCCAGCAGCTCCCCAGTGGGGCGCACAGATACGCAGTATTTT
TRBJ1-5 TRBV2 - - CTSSEYREGYSNQPQHF TGTACCAGCAGTGAGTACAGGGAAGGATATAGCAATCAGCCCCAGCATTTT
TRBJ2-7 TRBV5-1 TRBD2 few CASSLAGGSSLYEQYF TGCGCCAGCAGCTTGGCCGGGGGGAGTTCCCTCTACGAGCAGTACTTC
TRBJ2-7 TRBV5-6 - - CASSSGGGLPEQYF TGTGCCAGCAGCAGCGGTGGGGGTCTCCCCGAGCAGTACTTC
TRBJ1-1 TRBV2 - few CASSPPGREAFF TGTGCCAGCAGTCCCCCGGGACGTGAAGCTTTCTTT
TRBJ2-5 TRBV9 - - CASSVGPRVLASETQYF TGTGCCAGCAGCGTAGGGCCCCGGGTACTAGCATCGGAGACCCAGTACTTC